The present entry profiles one T cell receptor (beta chain) with its context. The PCR ran on 60 Vbeta and 13 Jbeta primers. The protocol was immunoSEQ multiplex PCR, while the TCRdb copy is restricted to in-frame clones and leaves out a portion. In the table there are about 190,000 clones, about four fifths of which are singletons. This entry belongs to a study of cytomegalovirus exposure and HLA in healthy donors. Input material: PBMCs. The TCR comes from a middle-aged man in good health and CMV-seropositive.

The chain's CDR3 is CASSPGQGPNQPQHF. The CDR3 DNA is TGTGCCAGTAGTCCGGGACAGGGGCCCAATCAGCCCCAGCATTTT. This rearrangement joins TRBV19 to TRBJ1-5, with 10 bases matching TRBD1. CDR1 and CDR2 (germline): LNHDA, SQIVND (reference sequence). The junction had 4 bases not matched to a gene; V was cut back by 5 bases and J by 3 bases. CDR3 size: 15 residues.